The TCR beta chain under discussion was sequenced for a study of chemoradiotherapy in HPV16-positive cancers. Study as a whole: Functional T-cell assays on a couple of HPV16-positive patients' cells defined candidate HPV-specific clones and common TCR motifs. Whole-study results and caveats: Non-HPV-specific T cells did not expand in tumors during treatment, whereas candidate HPV-specific clones and E7-related motifs did. For HPV16-positive patients, expanding HPV-responsive T cells associated with longer recurrence-free survival.

For this clone: Antigen: not known.

This CDR3 is built from 12 residues. V lost 3 bases and J 12 bases, leaving 12 bases between the germline ends. Germline CDR1 and CDR2: MNHNS and SASEGT. Here immunoSEQ multiplex PCR was the method, and the copy in TCRdb shows in-frame clones only, minus some. The sample lists fewer than 30,000 clones, 94% occurring once. Repertoires were sampled repeatedly during chemoradiotherapy. The chain employs TRBV6-1 and TRBJ2-1, with D perhaps assigned TRBD1 or TRBD2 (5 bases each). This receptor was obtained from a human donor with HPV-associated anogenital cancer. The sample was collected from a patient who underwent chemoradiotherapy. Written as DNA, the CDR3 is TGTGCCAGCAGTGAGACCGGGGCCCGGCAGTTCTTC. This encodes CASSETGARQFF.